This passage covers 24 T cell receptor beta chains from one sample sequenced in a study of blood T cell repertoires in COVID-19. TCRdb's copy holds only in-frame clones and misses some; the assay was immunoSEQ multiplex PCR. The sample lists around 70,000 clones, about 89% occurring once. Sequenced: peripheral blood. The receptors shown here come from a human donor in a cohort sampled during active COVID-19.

In nucleotides, the CDR3 is TGTGCCAGCAGTTACTCAACCCGGGACTATTCCTACAATGAGCAGTTCTTC. The encoded protein is CASSYSTRDYSYNEQFF. The chain employs TRBV6-2 or TRBV6-3 and TRBJ2-1; TRBD2 aligns across 7 bases. V lost 0 bases and J lost 1; bases outside the gene matches: 6. This CDR3 region has 17 residues. CDR1 MNHEY and CDR2 SVGEGT come from the germline V gene.

The CDR3 sequence: CASSLHGLAGNNEQFF. The CDR3 region has the DNA TGTGCCAGCAGCTTACATGGACTAGCGGGAAACAATGAGCAGTTCTTC. The chain couples TRBV11-3 to TRBJ2-1; 12 nucleotides agree with TRBD2. Trimming at V came to 2 bases and at J to 5 bases, leaving 4 bases not matched to a gene. There are 16 residues in the CDR3. CDR1 and CDR2 (germline): SGHNT, YENEEA.

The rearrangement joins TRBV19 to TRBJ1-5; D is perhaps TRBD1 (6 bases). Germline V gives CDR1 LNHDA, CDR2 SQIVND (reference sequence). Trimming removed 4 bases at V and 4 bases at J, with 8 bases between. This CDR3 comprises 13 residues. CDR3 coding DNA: TGTGCCAGTAGTAACAGGGAAAATCAGCCCCAGCATTTT. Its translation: CASSNRENQPQHF.

This CDR3 reads CASGAGTGEGTQYF. The CDR3 nucleotides are TGTGCTAGTGGAGCCGGGACAGGGGAAGGAACCCAGTACTTC. V gene TRBV12-5 combines with J gene TRBJ2-5, with TRBD1 matching over 10 bases. The CDR3 contains 14 residues. Losses at the gene ends were 6 bases for V and 8 bases for J; bases not matched to a gene: 9. Looked up from germline, CDR1 is LGHNT and CDR2 is FRNRAP.

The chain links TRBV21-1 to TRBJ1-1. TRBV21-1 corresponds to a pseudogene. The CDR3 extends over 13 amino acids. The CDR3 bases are TGTGCCAGCGGGACTCCCGGGGGGACTGAAGCTTTCTTT. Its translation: CASGTPGGTEAFF.

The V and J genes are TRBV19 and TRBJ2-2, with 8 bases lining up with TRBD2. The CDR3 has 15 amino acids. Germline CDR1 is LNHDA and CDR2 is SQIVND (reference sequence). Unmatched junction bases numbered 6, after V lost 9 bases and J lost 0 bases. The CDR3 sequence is CARNNSGTNTGELFF. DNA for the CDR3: TGTGCCAGAAATAATAGCGGGACGAACACCGGGGAGCTGTTTTTT.

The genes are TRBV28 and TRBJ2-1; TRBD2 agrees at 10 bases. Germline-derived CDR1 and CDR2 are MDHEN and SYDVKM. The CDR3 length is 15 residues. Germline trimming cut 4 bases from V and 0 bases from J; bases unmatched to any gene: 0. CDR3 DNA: TGTGCCAGCAGTTCTAGCGGGAGCTCCTACAATGAGCAGTTCTTC. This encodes CASSSSGSSYNEQFF.

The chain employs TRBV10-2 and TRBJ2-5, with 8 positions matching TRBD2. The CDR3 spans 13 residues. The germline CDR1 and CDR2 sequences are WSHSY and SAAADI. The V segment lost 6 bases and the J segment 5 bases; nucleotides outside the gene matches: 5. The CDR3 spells CASRRGAGETQYF. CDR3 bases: TGCGCCAGCAGGCGGGGGGCCGGGGAGACCCAGTACTTC.

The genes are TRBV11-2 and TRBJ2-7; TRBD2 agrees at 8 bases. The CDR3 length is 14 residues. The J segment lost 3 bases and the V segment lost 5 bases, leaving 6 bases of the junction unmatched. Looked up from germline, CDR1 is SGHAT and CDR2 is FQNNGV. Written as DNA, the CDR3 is TGTGCCAGCAGCGCCGGGACTAGTCTCTACGAGCAGTACTTC. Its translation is CASSAGTSLYEQYF.

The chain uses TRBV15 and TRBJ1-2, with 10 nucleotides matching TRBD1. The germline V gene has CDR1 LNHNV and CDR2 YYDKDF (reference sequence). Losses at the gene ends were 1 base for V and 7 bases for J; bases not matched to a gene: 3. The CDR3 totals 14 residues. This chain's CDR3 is CATSRVGTGVGYTF. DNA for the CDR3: TGTGCCACCAGCAGAGTGGGGACAGGGGTTGGCTACACCTTC.

CDR3 protein: CASSPPLLLTDTQYF. Here the CDR3 DNA reads TGTGCCAGCTCACCACCGCTGTTACTCACAGATACGCAGTATTTT. The V and J genes are TRBV18 and TRBJ2-3; D remains unclear. CDR3 length equals 15 residues. Germline CDR1 reads KGHSH; CDR2 reads LQKENI. V lost 0 bases, J lost 2 bases, and 9 bases lay in between.

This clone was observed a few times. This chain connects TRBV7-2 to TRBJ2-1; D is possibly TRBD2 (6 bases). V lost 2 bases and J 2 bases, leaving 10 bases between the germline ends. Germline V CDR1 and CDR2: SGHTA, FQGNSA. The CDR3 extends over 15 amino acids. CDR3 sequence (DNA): TGTGCCAGCAGCTTAACGGGAGCGACCTACAATGAGCAGTTCTTC. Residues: CASSLTGATYNEQFF.

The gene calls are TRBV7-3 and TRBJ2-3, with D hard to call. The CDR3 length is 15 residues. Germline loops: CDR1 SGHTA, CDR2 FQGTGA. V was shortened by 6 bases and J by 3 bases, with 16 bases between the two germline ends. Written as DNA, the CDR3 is TGTGCCAGCAGGCCTAGTGAAAATAAGACAGATACGCAGTATTTT. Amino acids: CASRPSENKTDTQYF.

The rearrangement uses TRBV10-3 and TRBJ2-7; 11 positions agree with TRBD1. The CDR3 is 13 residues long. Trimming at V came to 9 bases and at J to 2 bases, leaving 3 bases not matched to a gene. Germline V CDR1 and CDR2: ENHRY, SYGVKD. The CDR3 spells CAMPGQGAYEQYF. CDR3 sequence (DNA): TGTGCCATGCCGGGACAGGGGGCCTACGAGCAGTACTTC.

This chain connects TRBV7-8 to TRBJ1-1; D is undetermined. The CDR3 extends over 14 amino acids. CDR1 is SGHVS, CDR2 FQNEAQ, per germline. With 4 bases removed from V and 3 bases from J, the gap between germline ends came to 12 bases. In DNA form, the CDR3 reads TGTGCCAGCAGCTCCCCGGGGAGGGACACTGAAGCTTTCTTT. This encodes CASSSPGRDTEAFF.

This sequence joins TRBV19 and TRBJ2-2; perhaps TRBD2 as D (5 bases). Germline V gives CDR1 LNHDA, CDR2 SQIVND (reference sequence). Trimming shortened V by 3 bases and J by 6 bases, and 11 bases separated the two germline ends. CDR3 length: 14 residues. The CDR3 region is CASSMGRDSGELFF. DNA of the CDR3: TGTGCCAGTAGTATGGGCCGGGATTCCGGGGAGCTGTTTTTT.

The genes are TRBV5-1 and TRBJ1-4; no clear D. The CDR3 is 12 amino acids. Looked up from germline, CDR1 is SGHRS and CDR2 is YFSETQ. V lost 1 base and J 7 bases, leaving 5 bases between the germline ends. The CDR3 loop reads CASSLSGEKLFF. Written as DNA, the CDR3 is TGCGCCAGCAGCTTGTCCGGTGAAAAACTGTTTTTT.

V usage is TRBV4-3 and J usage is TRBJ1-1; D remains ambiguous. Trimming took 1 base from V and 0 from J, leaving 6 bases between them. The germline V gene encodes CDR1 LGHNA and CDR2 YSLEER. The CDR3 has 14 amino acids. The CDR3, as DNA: TGCGCCAGCAGCCAAGCCTCCCTGAACACTGAAGCTTTCTTT. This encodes CASSQASLNTEAFF.

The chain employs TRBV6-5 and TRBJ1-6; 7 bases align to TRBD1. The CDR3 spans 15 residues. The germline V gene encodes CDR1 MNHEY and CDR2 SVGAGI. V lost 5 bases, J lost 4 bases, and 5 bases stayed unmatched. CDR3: CASSRTGGYNSPLHF. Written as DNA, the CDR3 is TGTGCCAGCAGTCGGACAGGAGGTTATAATTCACCCCTCCACTTT.

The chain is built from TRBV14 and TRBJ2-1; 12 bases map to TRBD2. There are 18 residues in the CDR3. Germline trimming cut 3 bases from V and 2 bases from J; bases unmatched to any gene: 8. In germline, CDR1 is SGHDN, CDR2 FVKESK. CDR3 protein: CASSHGTRTSGAYNEQFF. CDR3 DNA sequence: TGTGCCAGCAGCCATGGGACGAGGACTAGCGGGGCCTACAATGAGCAGTTCTTC.

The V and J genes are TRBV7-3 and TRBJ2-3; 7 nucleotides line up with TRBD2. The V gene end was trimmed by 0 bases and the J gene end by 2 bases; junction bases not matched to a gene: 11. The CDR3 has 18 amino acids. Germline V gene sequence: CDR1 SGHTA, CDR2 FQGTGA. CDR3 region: CASSLTLAPSGSTDTQYF. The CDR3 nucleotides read TGTGCCAGCAGCTTAACTTTGGCCCCTAGCGGATCCACAGATACGCAGTATTTT. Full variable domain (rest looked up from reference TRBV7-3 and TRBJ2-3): GAGVSQTPSNKVTEKGKYVELRCDPISGHTALYWYRQSLGQGPEFLIYFQGTGAADDSGLPNDRFFAVRPEGSVSTLKIQRTERGDSAVYLCASSLTLAPSGSTDTQYFGPGTRLTVL.

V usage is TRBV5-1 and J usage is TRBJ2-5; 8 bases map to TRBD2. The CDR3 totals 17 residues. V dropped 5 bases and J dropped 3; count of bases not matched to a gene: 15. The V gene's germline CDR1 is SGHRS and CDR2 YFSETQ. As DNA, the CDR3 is TGCGCCAGCAGTTCGGCCTCCGGGGGGGGACTTGAAGAGACCCAGTACTTC. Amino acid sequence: CASSSASGGGLEETQYF.

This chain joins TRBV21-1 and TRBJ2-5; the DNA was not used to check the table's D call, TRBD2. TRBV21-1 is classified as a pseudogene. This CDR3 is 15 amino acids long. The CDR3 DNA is TGTGCCAGCAGCAAGCGGGGGGGCATTTCGGAGACCCAGTACTTC. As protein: CASSKRGGISETQYF.

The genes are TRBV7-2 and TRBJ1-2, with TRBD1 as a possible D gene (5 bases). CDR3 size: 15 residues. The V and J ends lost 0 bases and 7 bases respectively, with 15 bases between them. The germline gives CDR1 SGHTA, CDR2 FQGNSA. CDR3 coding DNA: TGTGCCAGCAGCTTAGCTGGGGCAGTGATCGGTGGCTACACCTTC. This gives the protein CASSLAGAVIGGYTF. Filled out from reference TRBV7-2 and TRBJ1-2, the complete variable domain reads GAGVSQSPSNKVTEKGKDVELRCDPISGHTALYWYRQSLGQGLEFLIYFQGNSAPDKSGLPSDRFSAERTGGSVSTLTIQRTQQEDSAVYLCASSLAGAVIGGYTFGSGTRLTVV.